A single sample gave rise to the 6 T cell receptor beta chains below, sequenced in a study of early T cells in non-severe SARS-CoV-2 infection. TCRdb reprocessed the 5' RACE reads with MiXCR, giving one entry per CDR3 protein. The sample includes 55,000 to 75,000 distinct CDR3 sequences, roughly 8% of them seen just once. Source material: whole blood. Every receptor here comes from an adult who was a healthcare worker with PCR-confirmed SARS-CoV-2 infection or an uninfected control (not recorded which).

This clonotype was seen only once. The rearrangement joins TRBV24-1 to TRBJ2-1, with 8 positions matching TRBD2. This CDR3 contains 17 residues. CDR1 and CDR2 from the germline V gene are KGHDR and SFDVKD. V dropped 3 bases and J dropped 2; count of bases not matched to a gene: 8. The CDR3 is CATSDVGSGRTYNEQFF. CDR3 nucleotide sequence: TGTGCCACCAGTGATGTAGGGAGCGGGAGAACCTACAATGAGCAGTTCTTC.

The chain joins TRBV7-6 to TRBJ1-1; tentative D call: TRBD1 (6 bases). The CDR3 runs 17 residues. Trimming pared 4 bases from V and 4 bases from J, leaving 22 bases between. Germline V gene sequence: CDR1 SGHVS, CDR2 FNYEAQ. CDR3 residues: CASSWGGRGNVGTEAFF. CDR3 nucleotide sequence: TGTGCCAGCAGCTGGGGGGGGCGAGGGAATGTGGGCACTGAAGCTTTCTTT.

This clonotype was found many times. The rearrangement uses TRBV12-3 or TRBV12-4 and TRBJ2-7; no clear D gene. The length of the CDR3 is 13 residues. V was trimmed by 2 bases and J by 6 bases, leaving 11 bases between them. For the CDR3, the DNA is TGTGCCAGCAGTTTACGACGGTCTGGCGAGCAGTACTTC. The encoded protein is CASSLRRSGEQYF.

This clonotype showed up many times. V is TRBV11-2 and J is TRBJ2-3; D is uncertain. The CDR3 loop spans 16 amino acids. Per germline, CDR1 SGHAT and CDR2 FQNNGV. Trimming stripped 4 bases from V and 2 bases from J, with 16 bases between. The CDR3 loop is CASSSGQRTLTDTQYF. CDR3 sequence (DNA): TGTGCCAGCAGCTCCGGGCAGCGTACCCTCACAGATACGCAGTATTTT. The entire variable domain, with the rest obtained from reference TRBV11-2 and TRBJ2-3, is as follows: EAGVAQSPRYKIIEKRQSVAFWCNPISGHATLYWYQQILGQGPKLLIQFQNNGVVDDSQLPKDRFSAERLKGVDSTLKIQPAKLEDSAVYLCASSSGQRTLTDTQYFGPGTRLTVL.

This clonotype appeared many times. The chain is built from TRBV2 and TRBJ1-4; the D is unclear. Trimming left V 1 base short and J 7 bases short, with 13 bases between. The length of the CDR3 is 15 residues. Germline CDR1 reads SNHLY; CDR2 reads FYNNEI. The CDR3 DNA follows: TGTGCCAGCAGTGAAGGGAAGGCACAGCCTGAAAAACTGTTTTTT. Translation: CASSEGKAQPEKLFF.

This chain links TRBV7-9 with TRBJ2-7; 11 positions agree with TRBD2. V trimming: 5 bases; J trimming: 0 bases; junction bases outside the gene matches: 6. Germline V gene lookup returns CDR1 SEHNR and CDR2 FQNEAQ (reference sequence). This CDR3 comprises 16 residues. CDR3 nucleotides: TGTGCCAGCAGCGCAGGGACTAGCGGTAGCTCCTACGAGCAGTACTTC. Translated: CASSAGTSGSSYEQYF.